One TCR beta chain is described in this entry. The V gene lost 1 base and the J gene lost 5 bases, with 6 bases spanning the gap. Germline CDR1 reads SEHNR; CDR2 reads FQNEAQ (reference sequence). This CDR3 is built from 13 residues. The data were taken from a study of CD8+CD57+ T cells in acquired aplastic anemia. For CDR3 and TCR beta VDJ profiling, genomic DNA was the template used. TCRdb called the reads again in MiXCR, with one record for every CDR3 protein. The sample shows around 190,000 distinct CDR3 sequences, approximately 60% of them seen only once. This TCR came from a human donor in good health. The chain joins TRBV7-9 to TRBJ2-1, with a tentative D call TRBD2 (5 bases). The sequenced sample was sorted CD4+, CD8+, or CD8+CD57+ T cells (not recorded which) from PBMCs. The CDR3 here is CASSLVRDNEQFF. The CDR3 DNA is TGTGCCAGCAGCTTAGTGAGGGACAATGAGCAGTTCTTC.